The T cell receptor beta chain under discussion was sequenced for a study of CD4 T cells in relation to SARS-CoV-2 and coronaviruses. TCRdb's copy holds only in-frame clones and misses some; the assay was immunoSEQ multiplex PCR. The profile shows around 41,000 clones, 84% of them singletons. In its sample, this clone was seen a few times. Its antigen is not identified. Germline assignment: CDR1 LNHDA and CDR2 SQIVND (reference sequence). The ends were cut back, 4 bases at V and 5 bases at J, with 14 bases in the middle. This CDR3 has 14 amino acids. The sequence came from an adult with COVID-19. This chain links TRBV19 with TRBJ2-5, with D possibly matching TRBD2 (6 bases). The source material was naive CD4+ T cells from PBMCs, cultured in vitro. Subset described: naive CD4+ T cells isolated by negative enrichment. In DNA, the CDR3 is TGTGCCAGTAGTACAATGGGGGGAGTGGAGACCCAGTACTTC. Translation: CASSTMGGVETQYF.